Below, 32 T cell receptor beta chains from the same sample are listed, as sequenced in a study of T cell responses to AZD1222 COVID-19 vaccine. Data came from immunoSEQ multiplex PCR; TCRdb stores just in-frame clones and leaves some out. The sample lists about 140,000 clones, 88% seen once, with approximately 5.6% in the top ten. The input for sequencing was peripheral blood, taken 28 days after the second dose of the MenACWY control vaccine. The receptors originated from an adult who received the MenACWY meningococcal vaccine as a control.

V is TRBV5-1 and J is TRBJ2-2; D not certain. Germline CDR1 and CDR2: SGHRS and YFSETQ. The CDR3 extends over 15 amino acids. V was trimmed by 0 bases and J by 2 bases, leaving 8 bases between them. The chain's CDR3 is CASSLVVRNTGELFF. The DNA for the CDR3 is TGCGCCAGCAGCTTGGTAGTCAGAAACACCGGGGAGCTGTTTTTT.

The chain links TRBV6-5 to TRBJ2-6, with D perhaps matching TRBD1 (6 bases). Germline assignment: CDR1 MNHEY and CDR2 SVGAGI. The CDR3 is 16 amino acids. Trimming removed 3 bases at V and 4 bases at J, with 13 bases between. The CDR3 DNA follows: TGTGCCAGCAGTTATGTGGGGGCTCTAGGGGCCAACGTCCTGACTTTC. It translates to CASSYVGALGANVLTF.

The rearrangement joins TRBV7-2 to TRBJ2-2, with 15 nucleotides matching TRBD2. CDR1 is SGHTA, CDR2 FQGNSA, per germline. V lost 7 bases to trimming and J lost 4 bases; unmatched junction nucleotides: 13. This CDR3 region has 19 residues. This CDR3 is CASNLRTSGRAKITGELFF. CDR3 coding DNA: TGTGCCAGCAACCTAAGGACTAGCGGGAGGGCTAAGATCACCGGGGAGCTGTTTTTT.

V is TRBV19 and J is TRBJ1-1; D gene ambiguous. The germline CDR1 and CDR2 sequences are LNHDA and SQIVND (reference sequence). The V end lost 8 bases, the J end lost 5 bases, and 15 bases lay between the germline ends. The CDR3 totals 13 residues. As DNA, the CDR3 is TGTGCCAGTGATTCCGGGAGATGGACTGAAGCTTTCTTT. The encoded protein is CASDSGRWTEAFF. Looking up the rest from reference TRBV19 and TRBJ1-1 gives the full variable domain: DGGITQSPKYLFRKEGQNVTLSCEQNLNHDAMYWYRQDPGQGLRLIYYSQIVNDFQKGDIAEGYSVSREKKESFPLTVTSAQKNPTAFYLCASDSGRWTEAFFGQGTRLTVV.

The sample holds one count of this clone. This chain joins TRBV4-3 and TRBJ1-4; weak D call: TRBD1 (5 bases). The CDR3 has 17 residues. The germline CDR1 and CDR2 sequences are LGHNA and YSLEER. Between the trimmed V and J ends, which lost 1 base and 6 bases, there was a span of 18 bases. The chain's CDR3 is CASSQAPSGGGDEKLFF. The CDR3, as DNA: TGCGCCAGCAGCCAAGCCCCCTCGGGGGGGGGTGATGAAAAACTGTTTTTT.

The V and J genes are TRBV9 and TRBJ2-1; 10 bases are shared with TRBD1. Germline lookup yields CDR1 SGDLS and CDR2 YYNGEE. V dropped 4 bases and J dropped 9; count of bases not matched to a gene: 10. CDR3 length: 15 residues. CDR3 in DNA: TGTGCCAGCAGCCGTAGTGGGGACAGGGGCACTGAGCAGTTCTTC. As protein: CASSRSGDRGTEQFF.

This chain connects TRBV30 to TRBJ2-1, with 8 bases aligning to TRBD1. CDR1 and CDR2 from the germline V gene are GTSNPN and SVGIG (reference sequence). The ends lost 7 bases at V and 2 bases at J; junction bases unmatched: 7. The CDR3 is 14 residues long. CDR3: CASMDRVTYNEQFF. The CDR3 region has the DNA TGTGCCTCCATGGACAGGGTAACCTACAATGAGCAGTTCTTC.

The V gene is TRBV6-6, the J gene TRBJ2-5, with D unresolved. This CDR3 contains 14 residues. The V end was cut by 2 bases, the J end by 4 bases, with 11 bases between. Germline CDR1 MNHNY, CDR2 SVGAGI (reference sequence). CDR3 bases: TGTGCCAGCAGTTACGGTCAAACGGGAGAGACCCAGTACTTC. Amino acid sequence: CASSYGQTGETQYF.

CDR3 bases: TGTGCCAGCAGCAAAGGGGGACAGGGGATTTCACCCCTCCACTTT. As protein: CASSKGGQGISPLHF. J is TRBJ1-6 and V is TRBV21-1; TRBD1, the table's D call, lacks a check against the DNA. TRBV21-1 is labeled a pseudogene. The CDR3 extends over 15 amino acids.

The CDR3 is CASSPFGPRGPYEQYF. As DNA, the CDR3 is TGTGCCAGCTCACCATTCGGGCCAAGGGGACCCTACGAGCAGTACTTC. The chain uses TRBV18 and TRBJ2-7; either TRBD1 or TRBD2 may fit D (5 bases each). The V end lost 2 bases, the J end lost 2 bases, and 16 bases lay between the germline ends. From germline, CDR1 is KGHSH and CDR2 LQKENI. CDR3 length: 16 amino acids.

Only a few counts were recorded for this clone. This chain joins TRBV4-3 and TRBJ2-1; TRBD2 matches at 9 bases. Trimming cost V 0 bases and J 0 bases; bases outside gene matches: 12. Germline values: CDR1 LGHNA, CDR2 YSLEER. The CDR3 totals 20 residues. This CDR3 is CASSQDFPSGELSSYNEQFF. As DNA, the CDR3 is TGCGCCAGCAGCCAAGATTTTCCTAGCGGGGAGCTCAGCTCCTACAATGAGCAGTTCTTC.

The gene calls are TRBV3-1 (or the pseudogene TRBV3-2) and TRBJ1-1, with 8 positions matching TRBD1. V shed 11 bases and J 1 base; nucleotides not matched to a gene: 3. Germline CDR1 and CDR2: LGHDT and YNNKEL (reference sequence). This CDR3 has 12 residues. The DNA for the CDR3 is TGTGCCGTGGGGACAGGGAACACTGAAGCTTTCTTT. Encoded protein: CAVGTGNTEAFF.

V is TRBV6-5 and J is TRBJ2-1; unclear D gene. Trimming took 7 bases from V and 6 from J, leaving 10 bases between them. Germline V lookup: CDR1 MNHEY, CDR2 SVGAGI. The CDR3 sequence is 12 residues long. The CDR3 here is CASTEQTNEQFF. The DNA of the CDR3 is TGTGCCAGCACGGAACAGACCAATGAGCAGTTCTTC.

The table lists this clone with a few counts. This chain links TRBV2 with TRBJ1-2; perhaps TRBD1 as D (6 bases). The CDR3 runs 14 residues. Germline CDR1 is SNHLY and CDR2 is FYNNEI. V was pared by 5 bases and J by 7 bases, with 17 bases between. CDR3 loop: CASSPHPQGSGYTF. The CDR3 DNA sequence: TGTGCCAGCAGTCCTCACCCACAGGGATCTGGCTACACCTTC.

V and J are TRBV5-4 and TRBJ1-6, with 7 bases matching TRBD1. The CDR3 is 16 residues long. With V trimmed by 4 bases and J by 8 bases, 12 bases remained unmatched. Germline V gives CDR1 SGHNT, CDR2 YYREEE (reference sequence). The CDR3 DNA sequence: TGTGCCAGCAGCGCGATACAGGGGAGTCGGCATTCACCCCTCCACTTT. It translates to CASSAIQGSRHSPLHF. The complete variable domain, with remaining parts taken from reference TRBV5-4 and TRBJ1-6, reads ETGVTQSPTHLIKTRGQQVTLRCSSQSGHNTVSWYQQALGQGPQFIFQYYREEENGRGNFPPRFSGLQFPNYSSELNVNALELDDSALYLCASSAIQGSRHSPLHFGNGTRLTVT.

This chain uses TRBV29-1 with TRBJ1-1; D is undetermined. The CDR3 has 13 amino acids. Trimming left V 1 base short and J 0 bases short, with 6 bases between. CDR1 and CDR2 (germline): SQVTM, ANQGSEA. In DNA form, the CDR3 reads TGCAGCGTTGAAGGAAAAATGAACACTGAAGCTTTCTTT. Translated: CSVEGKMNTEAFF.

V usage is TRBV19 and J usage is TRBJ2-5; D perhaps matches TRBD1 (6 bases). CDR1 and CDR2 from the germline V gene are LNHDA and SQIVND (reference sequence). The V gene lost 5 bases and the J gene lost 1 base, with 8 bases spanning the gap. This CDR3 has 13 amino acids. This CDR3 reads CASSDRTQETQYF. CDR3 sequence (DNA): TGTGCCAGTAGTGACAGGACCCAAGAGACCCAGTACTTC.

The gene calls are TRBV28 and TRBJ2-7; 7 bases align to TRBD1. In germline, CDR1 is MDHEN, CDR2 SYDVKM. The CDR3 sequence is 15 residues long. Trimming at V came to 4 bases and at J to 7 bases, leaving 13 bases not matched to a gene. The CDR3: CASSSLTGSGEEQYF. The DNA for the CDR3 is TGTGCCAGCAGTTCACTGACAGGGTCGGGTGAGGAGCAGTACTTC.

This chain links TRBV7-2 with TRBJ1-1; no clear D. Trimming left V 5 bases short and J 7 bases short, with 8 bases between. Germline V gene lookup returns CDR1 SGHTA and CDR2 FQGNSA. The CDR3 sequence is 11 residues long. CDR3 region: CASSIQVEAFF. The CDR3 DNA reads as TGTGCCAGCAGCATTCAGGTTGAAGCTTTCTTT.

This clone has just one count. The rearrangement links TRBV7-9 to TRBJ1-1; 7 nucleotides match TRBD1. V lost 5 bases to trimming and J lost 0 bases; unmatched junction nucleotides: 6. There are 15 residues in the CDR3. Germline assignment: CDR1 SEHNR and CDR2 FQNEAQ (reference sequence). CDR3 in amino acids: CASSPIGTVNTEAFF. CDR3 coding DNA: TGTGCCAGCAGCCCGATAGGGACAGTGAACACTGAAGCTTTCTTT.

The J gene is TRBJ2-7, the V gene TRBV5-4, with TRBD1 as a possible D gene (6 bases). CDR1 and CDR2 from the germline V gene are SGHNT and YYREEE (reference sequence). This CDR3 is built from 15 residues. V was shortened by 2 bases and J by 7 bases, with 19 bases between the two germline ends. CDR3 region: CASSFVRGFAREQYF. CDR3 nucleotide sequence: TGTGCCAGCAGCTTCGTGAGGGGGTTCGCGCGGGAGCAGTACTTC.

The chain couples TRBV7-2 to TRBJ1-5; D not certain. CDR1 is SGHTA, CDR2 FQGNSA, per germline. V was clipped by 1 base and J by 6 bases, with 10 bases between them. The CDR3 loop spans 14 amino acids. The CDR3 DNA is TGTGCCAGCAGCTTAGGAGGGAGAGGTCAGCCCCAGCATTTT. Its translation: CASSLGGRGQPQHF.

This chain connects TRBV25-1 to TRBJ1-1; D gene uncertain. Trimming removed 2 bases at V and 5 bases at J, with 21 bases between. Germline V CDR1 and CDR2: MGHDK, SYGVNS. CDR3 length equals 17 residues. In DNA, the CDR3 is TGTGCCAGCAGTGAACCCGTCGTATTCGGGCGGGATACTGAAGCTTTCTTT. Residues: CASSEPVVFGRDTEAFF. Complete variable domain (other parts from reference TRBV25-1 and TRBJ1-1): EADIYQTPRYLVIGTGKKITLECSQTMGHDKMYWYQQDPGMELHLIHYSYGVNSTEKGDLSSESTVSRIRTEHFPLTLESARPSHTSQYLCASSEPVVFGRDTEAFFGQGTRLTVV.

The chain recombines TRBV12-3 or TRBV12-4 with TRBJ1-5, with D tentatively TRBD1 (5 bases). Trimming stripped 6 bases from V and 4 bases from J, with 7 bases between. The CDR3 covers 12 residues. In DNA form, the CDR3 reads TGTGCCAGCAGATGGGGGAATCAGCCCCAGCATTTT. It is translated as CASRWGNQPQHF.

There are a few counts of this clone. V is TRBV3-1 (or the pseudogene TRBV3-2) and J is TRBJ1-4; 8 bases fit TRBD1. The CDR3 sequence is 14 residues long. Germline CDR1 LGHDT, CDR2 YNNKEL (reference sequence). The V gene end was trimmed by 5 bases and the J gene end by 8 bases; junction bases not matched to a gene: 7. The CDR3 DNA reads as TGTGCCAGCAGCGACGACAGGGGAGGGGAAAAACTGTTTTTT. Protein product: CASSDDRGGEKLFF.

The chain joins TRBV3-1 (or the pseudogene TRBV3-2) to TRBJ2-6; 14 bases agree with TRBD2. The V and J ends lost 5 bases and 4 bases, in that order; junction bases with no gene match: 13. Germline V gene data show CDR1 as LGHDT and CDR2 as YNNKEL (reference sequence). This CDR3 is built from 20 residues. The CDR3 here is CASSYTPGLAGESGANVLTF. In nucleotides, the CDR3 is TGTGCCAGCAGCTACACCCCGGGACTAGCGGGAGAGTCCGGGGCCAACGTCCTGACTTTC.

V gene TRBV18 combines with J gene TRBJ1-4; 7 bases align to TRBD1. Germline values: CDR1 KGHSH, CDR2 LQKENI. This CDR3 spans 15 amino acids. V lost 2 bases, J lost 4 bases, and 4 bases stayed unmatched. Here the CDR3 reads CASSPRGQINEKLFF. CDR3 in DNA: TGTGCCAGCTCACCAAGGGGACAGATTAATGAAAAACTGTTTTTT.

J is TRBJ2-4 and V is TRBV18; D gene unclear. The V gene's germline CDR1 is KGHSH and CDR2 LQKENI. The CDR3 length is 15 residues. Trimming pared 3 bases from V and 4 bases from J, leaving 13 bases between. The CDR3: CASSPLGSQKNIQYF. CDR3 DNA sequence: TGTGCCAGCTCACCCTTGGGGTCCCAGAAAAACATTCAGTACTTC.

Here the CDR3 DNA reads TGTGCCAGCTCACCAGGGCCCGGGTCTGGTGAGCAGTTCTTC. Its protein is CASSPGPGSGEQFF. V gene TRBV18 combines with J gene TRBJ2-1; no reliable D call. The CDR3 covers 14 residues. CDR1 and CDR2 (germline): KGHSH, LQKENI. Trimming left V 2 bases short and J 9 bases short, with 14 bases between.

The chain employs TRBV29-1 and TRBJ1-2; D uncertain. Germline values: CDR1 SQVTM, CDR2 ANQGSEA. The length of the CDR3 is 13 residues. V dropped 5 bases and J dropped 1 base, with 11 bases sitting between them. The CDR3 bases are TGCAGCGTTTTGCGGCAGGATAACTATGGCTACACCTTC. It is translated as CSVLRQDNYGYTF.

This clone occurred a few times. The chain has TRBV7-2 and TRBJ1-4, with 8 nucleotides matching TRBD1. The germline CDR1 and CDR2 sequences are SGHTA and FQGNSA. V shed 4 bases, J shed 4 bases, and the junction held 5 bases outside the gene matches. The CDR3 consists of 15 residues. CDR3 residues: CASSSGGAGNEKLFF. The CDR3 DNA follows: TGTGCCAGCAGCTCAGGGGGCGCCGGTAATGAAAAACTGTTTTTT.

The CDR3 DNA reads TGTGCCAGCAGCCCACAGGGGAGGAACACTGAAGCTTTCTTT. Translating gives CASSPQGRNTEAFF. The V call is TRBV6-5, the J call TRBJ1-1, with TRBD1 matching 7 bases. V lost 6 bases to trimming and J lost 1 base; unmatched junction nucleotides: 5. CDR1 is MNHEY and CDR2 is SVGAGI in the germline V gene. The CDR3 totals 14 residues.